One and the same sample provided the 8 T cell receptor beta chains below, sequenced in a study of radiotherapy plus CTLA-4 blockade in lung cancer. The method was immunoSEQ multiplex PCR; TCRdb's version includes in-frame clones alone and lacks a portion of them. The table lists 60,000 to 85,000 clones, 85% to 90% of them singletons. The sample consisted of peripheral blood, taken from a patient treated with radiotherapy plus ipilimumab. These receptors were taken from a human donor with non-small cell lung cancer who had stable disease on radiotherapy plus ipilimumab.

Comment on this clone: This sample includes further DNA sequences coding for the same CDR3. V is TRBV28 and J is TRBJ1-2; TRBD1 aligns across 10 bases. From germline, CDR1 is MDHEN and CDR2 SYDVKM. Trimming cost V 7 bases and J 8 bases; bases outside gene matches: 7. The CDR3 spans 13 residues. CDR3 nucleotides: TGTGCCAGCAACTCGGGACAGGGGCTCGGCTACACCTTC. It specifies CASNSGQGLGYTF.

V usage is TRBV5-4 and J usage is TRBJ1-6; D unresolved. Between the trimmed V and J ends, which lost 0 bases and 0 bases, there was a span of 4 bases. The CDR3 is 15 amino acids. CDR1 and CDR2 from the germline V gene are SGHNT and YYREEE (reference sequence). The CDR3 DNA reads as TGTGCCAGCAGCTTGGCCTCCTCCTATAATTCACCCCTCCACTTT. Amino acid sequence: CASSLASSYNSPLHF.

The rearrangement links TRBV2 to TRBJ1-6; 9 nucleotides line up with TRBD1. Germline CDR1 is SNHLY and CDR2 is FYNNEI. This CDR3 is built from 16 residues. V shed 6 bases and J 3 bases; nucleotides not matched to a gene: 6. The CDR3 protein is CASSYYRGLYNSPLHF. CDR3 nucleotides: TGTGCCAGCAGCTACTACAGGGGGCTCTATAATTCACCCCTCCACTTT.

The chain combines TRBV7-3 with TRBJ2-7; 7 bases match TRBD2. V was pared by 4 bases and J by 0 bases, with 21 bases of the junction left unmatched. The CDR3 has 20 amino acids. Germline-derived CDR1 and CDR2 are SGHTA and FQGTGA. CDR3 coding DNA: TGTGCCAGCAGCTACCTTCCGGCTAGTAGCGGGTCCTCTTTCTCCTACGAGCAGTACTTC. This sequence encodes CASSYLPASSGSSFSYEQYF.

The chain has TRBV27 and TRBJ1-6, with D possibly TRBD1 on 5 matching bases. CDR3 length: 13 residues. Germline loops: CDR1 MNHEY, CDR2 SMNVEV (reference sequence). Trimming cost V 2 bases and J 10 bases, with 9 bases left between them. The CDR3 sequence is CASSLQGKSPLHF. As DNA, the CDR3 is TGTGCCAGCAGTTTACAGGGCAAGTCACCCCTCCACTTT.

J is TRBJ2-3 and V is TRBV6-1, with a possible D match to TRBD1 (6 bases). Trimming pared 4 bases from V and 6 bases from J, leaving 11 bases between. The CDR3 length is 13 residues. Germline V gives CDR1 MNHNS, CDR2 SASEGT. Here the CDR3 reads CASSGRGWDTQYF. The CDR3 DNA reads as TGTGCCAGCAGTGGAAGGGGGTGGGATACGCAGTATTTT.

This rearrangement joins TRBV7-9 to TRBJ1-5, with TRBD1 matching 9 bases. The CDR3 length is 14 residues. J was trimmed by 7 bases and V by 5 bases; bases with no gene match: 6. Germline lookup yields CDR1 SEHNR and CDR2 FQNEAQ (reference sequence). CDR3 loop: CASSLGQGLQPQHF. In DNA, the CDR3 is TGTGCCAGCAGCCTGGGACAGGGCCTACAGCCCCAGCATTTT.

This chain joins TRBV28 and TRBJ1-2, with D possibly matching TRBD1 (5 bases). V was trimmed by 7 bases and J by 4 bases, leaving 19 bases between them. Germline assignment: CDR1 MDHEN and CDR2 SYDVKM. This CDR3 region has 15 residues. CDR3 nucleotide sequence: TGTGCCAGCATCCGAGGTGGCGGGGGGGGCTATGGCTACACCTTC. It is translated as CASIRGGGGGYGYTF.